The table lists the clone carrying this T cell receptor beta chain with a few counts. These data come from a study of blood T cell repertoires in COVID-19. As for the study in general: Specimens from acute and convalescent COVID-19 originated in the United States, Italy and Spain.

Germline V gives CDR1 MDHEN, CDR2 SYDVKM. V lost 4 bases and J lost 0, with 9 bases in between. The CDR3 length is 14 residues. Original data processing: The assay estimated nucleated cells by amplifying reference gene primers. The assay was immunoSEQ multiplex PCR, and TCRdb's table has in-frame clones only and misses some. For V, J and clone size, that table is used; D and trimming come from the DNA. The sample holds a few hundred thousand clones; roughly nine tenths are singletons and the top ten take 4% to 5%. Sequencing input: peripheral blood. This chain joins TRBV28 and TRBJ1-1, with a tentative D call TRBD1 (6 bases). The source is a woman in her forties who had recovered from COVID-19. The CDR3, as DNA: TGTGCCAGCAGTTGGACAGTGATGAACACTGAAGCTTTCTTT. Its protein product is CASSWTVMNTEAFF.